This T cell receptor (beta chain) emerged from a study of cytomegalovirus exposure and HLA in healthy donors. Primers: 60 Vbeta forward and 13 Jbeta reverse. Clones were read by immunoSEQ multiplex PCR, and TCRdb kept only the in-frame ones, dropping some. Among approximately 150,000 clones listed, over 65% were seen once. The V end was cut by 1 base, the J end by 4 bases, with 11 bases between. This CDR3 contains 15 residues. The V gene's germline CDR1 is SGHDN and CDR2 FVKESK. The specimen sequenced was PBMCs. The TCR originated in a man younger than 35 in good health and CMV-seropositive. V gene TRBV14 combines with J gene TRBJ1-3; D ambiguous. The CDR3, as DNA: TGTGCCAGCAGCCAAGTCGTCTTGAGCGGAAACACCATATATTTT. It yields the protein CASSQVVLSGNTIYF.